These T cell receptor beta chains were read from a single sample in a study of blood T cell repertoires in COVID-19. The table came from immunoSEQ multiplex PCR; TCRdb's copy has only in-frame clones and leaves some out. The sample shows some 320,000 clones, 85% of them seen only once. The sequenced sample was PBMCs or T cells enriched from blood (not recorded which). Receptor source: a woman aged 25-40 years who had been exposed to COVID-19. CDR3s leave out the opening cysteine and the closing phenylalanine or tryptophan.

v_call	j_call	cdr3_aa
TRBV3-1/TRBV3-2	TRBJ2-5	ASGITKVGGETQY
TRBV3-1/TRBV3-2	TRBJ1-2	ASSQEIQGGYGYT
TRBV5-1	TRBJ2-6	ASSDPGQPWSGANVLT
TRBV6-5	TRBJ1-5	ASSPRERGVQPQH
TRBV12-3/TRBV12-4	TRBJ2-1	ASSPLQGQF
TRBV5-1	TRBJ2-7	ASSLGGTYEQY
TRBV29-1	TRBJ1-6	SVAGQLGSPLH
TRBV5-4	TRBJ1-2	ASSQDRELRGYT
TRBV6-2/TRBV6-3	TRBJ1-1	ASSYGGAEAF
TRBV5-5	TRBJ1-2	ASSSTPGQEYGYT
TRBV23-1	TRBJ1-2	AGCGQGFYNYGYT
TRBV28	TRBJ2-5	ASLEAGVQETQY
TRBV10-3	TRBJ2-1	AISETENLAGSSYNEQF
TRBV5-1	TRBJ1-1	ASSLNAGPTEAF
TRBV30	TRBJ2-7	AWSDLQGVREQY
TRBV24-1	TRBJ1-2	ATSISGHGYT
TRBV5-4	TRBJ1-6	ASSFTGDNSPLH
TRBV11-1	TRBJ2-5	ASSLIAGWETQY
TRBV7-3	TRBJ2-4	ASSPDTAQNIQY
TRBV27	TRBJ1-2	ASSQRTGAYGYT
TRBV28	TRBJ1-1	ASSLTGFSYTEAF
TRBV7-3	TRBJ1-2	ASSGSTGGGGYT
TRBV19	TRBJ2-1	ASSPYGGVDEQF
TRBV7-2	TRBJ1-3	ASSLAPGTGNTIY
TRBV6-1	TRBJ1-2	ASSDGQGVVGYT
TRBV5-1	TRBJ1-2	ASSLGAGLEVYGYT
TRBV11-2	TRBJ2-7	ASSDGTTAYEQY
TRBV19	TRBJ2-1	ASSGLTGALYNEQF
TRBV27	TRBJ2-1	ASHEWGRENEQF
TRBV7-9	TRBJ2-4	ASSLAREGNIQY
TRBV25-1	TRBJ1-2	ASTSDYGYT
TRBV2	TRBJ2-1	ATQGLAGEQF
TRBV7-2	TRBJ2-5	ASSTRTSQETQY
TRBV7-9	TRBJ1-2	ASSPARDKQGYT
TRBV30	TRBJ2-5	AWSTQGYGTQY
TRBV5-4	TRBJ2-1	ASSLGSSSYNEQF
TRBV18	TRBJ2-1	ASSPPRAGVDNEQF
TRBV6-1	TRBJ2-7	ASSERGGTESTGRSYEQY
TRBV6-2/TRBV6-3	TRBJ1-5	ASSLFNFQTGDPKINSNQPQH
TRBV14	TRBJ1-5	ASRLAGVRSNQPQH
TRBV28	TRBJ1-2	ASRMTGSNYGYT
TRBV19	TRBJ1-2	ASSTGTSRYT
TRBV5-4	TRBJ2-7	ASSQGQASNEQY
TRBV2	TRBJ1-1	ASNWGGPTTEAF
TRBV9	TRBJ1-1	ASSITGQDRTEAF
TRBV12-3/TRBV12-4	TRBJ1-5	ASSSGGSQPQH
TRBV14	TRBJ2-3	ASSQVAGSGTDTQY
TRBV5-4	TRBJ2-2	ASSLVVNTGELF